Shown below are 5 T cell receptor beta chains from a single sample sequenced in a study of blood T cell repertoires in COVID-19 (dated by TCRdb to 2018 to 2020). The protocol used for the library was the immunoSEQ multiplex PCR assay. Held by TCRdb, this immuneACCESS table contains in-frame sequences only and omits some clones. Under half of the omission traces to an unresolved V gene where checked; the cause of the rest is unknown. The sample table records over 110,000 clones; roughly 78% of these occur just once. The top ten constitute approximately 4% of the sample. Sequenced material: peripheral blood. These receptors were obtained from a man aged 60-69 years with acute or convalescent COVID-19.

There are a few counts of this clone. V and J are TRBV29-1 and TRBJ1-1; D gene uncertain. The CDR3 loop spans 12 amino acids. The V end lost 4 bases, the J end lost 5 bases, and 11 bases lay between the germline ends. In germline, CDR1 is SQVTM, CDR2 ANQGSEA. The CDR3 nucleotides read TGCAGCGTTGGGGGTGCGGGTACTGAAGCTTTCTTT. Its protein is CSVGGAGTEAFF.

The V gene is TRBV27, the J gene TRBJ2-1, with 7 bases fitting TRBD2. The CDR3 has 15 amino acids. Looked up from germline, CDR1 is MNHEY and CDR2 is SMNVEV (reference sequence). V shed 3 bases, J shed 4 bases, and the junction held 6 bases outside the gene matches. The CDR3 here is CASSFERGFYNEQFF. CDR3 coding DNA: TGTGCCAGCAGTTTTGAGCGGGGATTTTACAATGAGCAGTTCTTC.

This chain joins TRBV5-5 and TRBJ2-7, with D maybe TRBD1 (6 bases). The V end lost 4 bases, the J end lost 1 base, and 18 bases lay between the germline ends. CDR3 size: 16 residues. CDR1 SGHKS and CDR2 YYEKEE come from the germline V gene (reference sequence). The CDR3 DNA reads as TGTGCCAGCAGCCCTCGTGGGGACACCCAATCCTACGAGCAGTACTTC. It specifies CASSPRGDTQSYEQYF.

The chain carries TRBV6-5 and TRBJ1-6; D remains unclear. The germline gives CDR1 MNHEY, CDR2 SVGAGI. V shed 6 bases and J shed 7 bases, with 13 bases lying between them. CDR3 size: 14 residues. CDR3 sequence: CASSPVRSNSPLHF. Here the CDR3 DNA reads TGTGCCAGCAGCCCCGTGCGTTCGAATTCACCCCTCCACTTT.

J is TRBJ2-2 and V is TRBV5-6; tentative D call: TRBD2 (6 bases). Trimming left V 2 bases short and J 6 bases short, with 14 bases between. This CDR3 spans 15 amino acids. The germline V gene encodes CDR1 SGHDT and CDR2 YYEEEE. The DNA for the CDR3 is TGTGCCAGCAGCTTCGTCCGGGAGTCGTCCGGGGAGCTGTTTTTT. Its translation: CASSFVRESSGELFF.